In its sample, the clone carrying this T cell receptor beta chain was seen a few times. cDNA carried unique molecular identifiers, and a universal primer site was added by template switching. TCRdb reprocessed the 5' RACE reads with MiXCR, giving one entry per CDR3 protein. The top ten clones hold roughly 0.91% of a sample with roughly 500,000 distinct CDR3 sequences, around 20% of them seen once. This entry belongs to a study of identical twins. Trimming removed 4 bases at V and 6 bases at J, with 15 bases between. Germline V gene sequence: CDR1 DFQATT, CDR2 SNEGSKA (reference sequence). This CDR3 spans 13 amino acids. The same data also contributed to another study, on T cells expressing NK-cell markers. That publication notes: Sorted CD3+CD56-NKG2C+, CD3+CD56+NKG2C+ and CD3+CD56+NKG2C- T cells supplied the TCR beta repertoires.

V is TRBV20-1 and J is TRBJ1-1, with D perhaps matching TRBD1 (6 bases). The clonotype comes from a woman between 18 and 29 years old in good health. Sequencing was performed on CD4+ T cells sorted from blood. The CDR3 is CSAMNTGSAEAFF. The CDR3 DNA reads as TGCAGTGCTATGAATACAGGGTCAGCTGAAGCTTTCTTT.